These 30 T cell receptor beta chains came from one sample sequenced in a study of human T cells and chemical hapten exposure. In the library, unique molecular identifiers were attached to individual cDNA molecules. One entry per CDR3 protein, called by TCRdb with MiXCR from the reads. The sample has around 5,300 distinct CDR3 sequences, approximately 59% seen once. Documented treatment: therapeutic diphenylcyclopropenone sensitization with weekly scalp DPC. Here the sequenced sample was whole blood, taken before DPC sensitization or 2, 6, or about 24 weeks after (not recorded which). These receptors were taken from an adult with alopecia areata. Some clones in this sample may be carry-over from other donors' samples. This table probably holds off-target reads from a library built for another chain.

The V call is TRBV27, the J call TRBJ2-5, with D unclear. Germline lookup yields CDR1 MNHEY and CDR2 SMNVEV (reference sequence). There are 14 residues in the CDR3. Between the trimmed V and J ends, which lost 5 bases and 2 bases, there was a span of 12 bases. Here the CDR3 reads CASSTRRLQETQYF. Here the CDR3 DNA reads TGTGCCAGCAGTACACGGAGATTACAAGAGACCCAGTACTTC.

The V call is TRBV9, the J call TRBJ2-7, with 13 bases aligning to TRBD2. The CDR3 spans 15 residues. The germline V gene has CDR1 SGDLS and CDR2 YYNGEE. J was trimmed by 7 bases and V by 4 bases; bases with no gene match: 8. CDR3 coding DNA: TGTGCCAGCAGCCCGGGGACTAGCGGGATGGAAGAGCAGTACTTC. As protein: CASSPGTSGMEEQYF.

This clonotype was seen a handful of times. The chain recombines TRBV12-3 or TRBV12-4 with TRBJ2-2; 7 nucleotides align to TRBD2. V lost 6 bases to trimming and J lost 2 bases; unmatched junction nucleotides: 6. The length of the CDR3 is 15 residues. The CDR3 DNA is TGTGCCAGCAGGGGAGCGGGGACTAACACCGGGGAGCTGTTTTTT. This encodes CASRGAGTNTGELFF.

The chain is built from TRBV28 and TRBJ2-7; unclear D gene. This CDR3 spans 14 amino acids. Trimming pared 5 bases from V and 5 bases from J, leaving 16 bases between. The germline V gene has CDR1 MDHEN and CDR2 SYDVKM. CDR3 coding DNA: TGTGCCAGCAGTACTACCGCACAGTCGGACGAGCAGTACTTC. Its protein is CASSTTAQSDEQYF.

Written as DNA, the CDR3 is TGTGCCAGCAGTTACTCGGGCAGGGGGCTAACTGAAGCTTTCTTT. Its translation is CASSYSGRGLTEAFF. This rearrangement joins TRBV6-2 or TRBV6-3 to TRBJ1-1; 8 bases match TRBD1. The J segment lost 5 bases and the V segment lost 0 bases, leaving 5 bases of the junction unmatched. The CDR3 has 15 amino acids. Germline lookup yields CDR1 MNHEY and CDR2 SVGEGT.

The DNA for the CDR3 is TGTGCCAGCAGTGGGTCGTTTGTTCGCGGGCCGAAGTTCTTC. It yields the protein CASSGSFVRGPKFF. V is TRBV2 and J is TRBJ2-1; tentatively, D is TRBD2 (5 bases). CDR1 and CDR2 from the germline V gene are SNHLY and FYNNEI. The V gene lost 4 bases and the J gene lost 14 bases, with 21 bases spanning the gap. This CDR3 contains 14 residues.

The sample holds a few counts of this clonotype. The gene calls are TRBV5-4 and TRBJ2-7; 7 bases match TRBD1. The ends lost 3 bases at V and 4 bases at J; junction bases unmatched: 4. The germline CDR1 and CDR2 sequences are SGHNT and YYREEE (reference sequence). The CDR3 covers 13 residues. DNA of the CDR3: TGTGCCAGCAGCTCGGGACAGAGTTACGAGCAGTACTTC. It translates to CASSSGQSYEQYF.

The CDR3 here is CASSVGLQETQYF. Written as DNA, the CDR3 is TGTGCCAGCAGCGTAGGGCTCCAAGAGACCCAGTACTTC. The V call is TRBV9, the J call TRBJ2-5; D is uncertain. V was trimmed by 0 bases and J by 1 base, leaving 4 bases between them. CDR3 length: 13 amino acids. Germline V gene data show CDR1 as SGDLS and CDR2 as YYNGEE.

The V call is TRBV2, the J call TRBJ2-7; D is ambiguous. This CDR3 has 12 residues. V lost 3 bases, J lost 2 bases, and 5 bases lay in between. The germline V gene has CDR1 SNHLY and CDR2 FYNNEI. CDR3: CASSEPTYEQYF. The CDR3 DNA reads as TGTGCCAGCAGTGAGCCCACCTACGAGCAGTACTTC.

This sequence joins TRBV6-2 or TRBV6-3 and TRBJ2-1; TRBD1 matches 10 bases. The CDR3 has 16 residues. Germline CDR1 is MNHEY and CDR2 is SVGEGT. The ends lost 4 bases at V and 6 bases at J; junction bases unmatched: 9. The CDR3 DNA is TGTGCCAGCAGTTCCCTGGACAGGGGGGGTAGCAATGAGCAGTTCTTC. Protein: CASSSLDRGGSNEQFF.

The table lists this clonotype with a count of one. This sequence joins TRBV11-2 and TRBJ2-3; TRBD2 agrees at 11 bases. The ends lost 3 bases at V and 1 base at J; junction bases unmatched: 12. The germline V gene encodes CDR1 SGHAT and CDR2 FQNNGV. There are 19 residues in the CDR3. CDR3 coding DNA: TGTGCCAGCAGCTTCTGGACTAGCGGGCAAGGGGGCCGCACAGATACGCAGTATTTT. This gives the protein CASSFWTSGQGGRTDTQYF.

This chain links TRBV11-2 with TRBJ2-7, with 9 nucleotides matching TRBD2. V dropped 2 bases and J dropped 6; count of bases not matched to a gene: 5. This CDR3 is 14 amino acids long. Germline V gives CDR1 SGHAT, CDR2 FQNNGV. CDR3 sequence reads: CASSLTAGGREQYF. CDR3 coding DNA: TGTGCCAGCAGCTTAACAGCGGGAGGACGCGAGCAGTACTTC.

This chain joins TRBV11-2 and TRBJ2-1, with 11 bases aligning to TRBD2. The CDR3 has 19 residues. Germline trimming cut 0 bases from V and 2 bases from J; bases unmatched to any gene: 9. The V gene's germline CDR1 is SGHAT and CDR2 FQNNGV. Written as DNA, the CDR3 is TGTGCCAGCAGCTTAGACGGCCGCCTAGCGGGAGGTACCTACAATGAGCAGTTCTTC. It codes for CASSLDGRLAGGTYNEQFF.

The chain links TRBV12-3 or TRBV12-4 to TRBJ2-5; D unresolved. V lost 9 bases to trimming and J lost 5 bases, with 13 bases between them. This CDR3 comprises 12 residues. CDR3 sequence reads: CASGPVGETQYF. Here the CDR3 DNA reads TGTGCCAGTGGGCCCGTAGGGGAGACCCAGTACTTC.

This chain joins TRBV19 and TRBJ2-7; D is perhaps TRBD2 (6 bases). Germline V gene lookup returns CDR1 LNHDA and CDR2 SQIVND (reference sequence). Trimming removed 6 bases at V and 4 bases at J, with 13 bases between. This CDR3 is 13 amino acids long. In DNA form, the CDR3 reads TGTGCCAGTAGCAACCGTGGGGGGTACGAGCAGTACTTC. Its translation: CASSNRGGYEQYF.

V is TRBV28 and J is TRBJ2-7; D remains unclear. The germline V gene has CDR1 MDHEN and CDR2 SYDVKM. The CDR3 has 12 residues. Trimming removed 1 base from V and 7 bases from J, with 8 bases in between. CDR3 DNA sequence: TGTGCCAGCAGTTTATCGCACAAAGAGCAGTACTTC. Protein: CASSLSHKEQYF.

This clonotype has a handful of counts. The rearrangement links TRBV11-1 to TRBJ2-3; TRBD1 matches at 7 bases. Germline CDR1 and CDR2: SGHAT and FQDESV (reference sequence). The V segment lost 4 bases and the J segment 5 bases; nucleotides outside the gene matches: 6. This CDR3 region has 14 residues. As DNA, the CDR3 is TGTGCCAGCAGCTGGGACAGTAGCCGAGATACGCAGTATTTT. The encoded protein is CASSWDSSRDTQYF.

About this clonotype itself: At one end, the junction sequence differs from germline, possibly due to a read error. J is TRBJ2-5 and V is TRBV7-7, with 8 positions matching TRBD1. The length of the CDR3 is 14 residues. Germline assignment: CDR1 SSHAT and CDR2 FNYEAQ (reference sequence). In nucleotides, the CDR3 is TGTGCTAGCAGCAGACAGGGGCCGAAAGAGACCCAGTACTTC. As protein: CASSRQGPKETQYF.

The chain uses TRBV20-1 and TRBJ2-3; 9 nucleotides line up with TRBD2. CDR3 length equals 15 residues. The trim removed 6 bases at V and 3 bases at J, leaving 10 bases unmatched. CDR1 is DFQATT, CDR2 SNEGSKA, per germline (reference sequence). The CDR3 DNA reads as TGCAGTGCCGAGGGGCTAGCGGGACGAACAGATACGCAGTATTTT. It encodes CSAEGLAGRTDTQYF.

The rearrangement links TRBV28 to TRBJ2-3; D remains unclear. The CDR3 covers 11 residues. Germline V gene data show CDR1 as MDHEN and CDR2 as SYDVKM. V gave up 3 bases and J gave up 5 bases, with 3 bases separating them. This chain's CDR3 is CASSFLDTQYF. DNA for the CDR3: TGTGCCAGCAGTTTTCTAGATACGCAGTATTTT.

The chain combines TRBV27 with TRBJ2-3, with 7 bases aligning to TRBD2. Trimming removed 2 bases from V and 2 bases from J; junction bases left unmatched: 4. The CDR3 is 15 residues long. Germline V gene sequence: CDR1 MNHEY, CDR2 SMNVEV (reference sequence). Here the CDR3 reads CASSLTAGLTDTQYF. CDR3 sequence (DNA): TGTGCCAGCAGTTTAACAGCGGGACTCACAGATACGCAGTATTTT.

The rearrangement joins TRBV12-3 or TRBV12-4 to TRBJ1-4, with a tentative D call TRBD1 (5 bases). The CDR3 covers 14 residues. V was shortened by 3 bases and J by 6 bases, with 11 bases between the two germline ends. The chain's CDR3 is CASSLRQRDEKLFF. The CDR3 bases are TGTGCCAGCAGTTTGCGACAGAGGGATGAAAAACTGTTTTTT.

The table lists this clonotype with a few counts. The V and J genes are TRBV29-1 and TRBJ2-5; no definite D call. V was pared by 4 bases and J by 5 bases, with 11 bases between. Looked up from germline, CDR1 is SQVTM and CDR2 is ANQGSEA. The CDR3 is made up of 12 amino acids. CDR3 region: CSVAVAAETQYF. CDR3 coding DNA: TGCAGCGTTGCAGTCGCGGCGGAGACCCAGTACTTC.

This rearrangement joins TRBV30 to TRBJ2-2; no firm D call. V was clipped by 2 bases and J by 2 bases, with 6 bases between them. The CDR3 length is 13 residues. Per germline, CDR1 GTSNPN and CDR2 SVGIG (reference sequence). CDR3 loop: CAWSRANTGELFF. DNA of the CDR3: TGTGCCTGGAGTCGGGCTAACACCGGGGAGCTGTTTTTT.

The genes are TRBV28 and TRBJ2-2; D is undetermined. This CDR3 has 13 amino acids. Germline CDR1 and CDR2: MDHEN and SYDVKM. V was trimmed by 7 bases and J by 2 bases, leaving 8 bases between them. Here the CDR3 DNA reads TGTGCCAGCAAATACACCAACACCGGGGAGCTGTTTTTT. This translates into CASKYTNTGELFF.

This clonotype was observed a few times. CDR3 sequence: CASSRAESNQPQHF. In nucleotides, the CDR3 is TGTGCCAGTAGTAGGGCGGAGAGCAATCAGCCCCAGCATTTT. The V and J genes are TRBV19 and TRBJ1-5; D is unclear. This CDR3 spans 14 amino acids. Trimming cost V 4 bases and J 1 base, with 8 bases left between them. Germline CDR1 is LNHDA and CDR2 is SQIVND (reference sequence).

V is TRBV3-1 and J is TRBJ2-7; TRBD1 matches 8 bases. The germline V gene encodes CDR1 LGHDT and CDR2 YNNKEL (reference sequence). CDR3 size: 15 residues. J lost 3 bases, V lost 2 bases, and 6 bases had no gene match. The chain's CDR3 is CASSQTPGQVYEQYF. The CDR3 coding sequence is TGTGCCAGCAGCCAAACCCCGGGACAGGTCTACGAGCAGTACTTC.

The J gene is TRBJ2-7, the V gene TRBV2, with 7 bases fitting TRBD2. CDR1 is SNHLY and CDR2 is FYNNEI in the germline V gene. With 5 bases clipped from V and 1 base from J, the junction kept 5 bases outside the gene matches. The CDR3 is 14 residues long. The CDR3 loop reads CASSRGRGSYEQYF. In DNA, the CDR3 is TGTGCCAGCAGTCGGGGGAGGGGTTCCTACGAGCAGTACTTC.

The chain employs TRBV6-2 or TRBV6-3 and TRBJ1-5; 8 nucleotides agree with TRBD1. Unmatched junction bases numbered 4, after V lost 5 bases and J lost 7 bases. The CDR3 totals 13 residues. Germline V gene lookup returns CDR1 MNHEY and CDR2 SVGEGT. For the CDR3, the DNA is TGTGCCAGCAGTCGCAGGGGGCCACAGCCCCAGCATTTT. Translation: CASSRRGPQPQHF.

Only one count was recorded for this clonotype. V and J are TRBV3-1 and TRBJ1-4, with D possibly being TRBD1 (6 bases). Deletions cut 4 bases from V and 8 bases from J, with 20 bases between. Per germline, CDR1 LGHDT and CDR2 YNNKEL (reference sequence). This CDR3 has 16 residues. CDR3 sequence reads: CASSRTLGGGGEKLFF. The CDR3 bases are TGTGCCAGCAGCCGGACCTTAGGGGGAGGAGGAGAAAAACTGTTTTTT. Together with reference TRBV3-1 and TRBJ1-4, the CDR3 gives the full variable domain: DTAVSQTPKYLVTQMGNDKSIKCEQNLGHDTMYWYKQDSKKFLKIMFSYNNKELIINETVPNRFSPKSPDKAHLNLHINSLELGDSAVYFCASSRTLGGGGEKLFFGSGTQLSVL.